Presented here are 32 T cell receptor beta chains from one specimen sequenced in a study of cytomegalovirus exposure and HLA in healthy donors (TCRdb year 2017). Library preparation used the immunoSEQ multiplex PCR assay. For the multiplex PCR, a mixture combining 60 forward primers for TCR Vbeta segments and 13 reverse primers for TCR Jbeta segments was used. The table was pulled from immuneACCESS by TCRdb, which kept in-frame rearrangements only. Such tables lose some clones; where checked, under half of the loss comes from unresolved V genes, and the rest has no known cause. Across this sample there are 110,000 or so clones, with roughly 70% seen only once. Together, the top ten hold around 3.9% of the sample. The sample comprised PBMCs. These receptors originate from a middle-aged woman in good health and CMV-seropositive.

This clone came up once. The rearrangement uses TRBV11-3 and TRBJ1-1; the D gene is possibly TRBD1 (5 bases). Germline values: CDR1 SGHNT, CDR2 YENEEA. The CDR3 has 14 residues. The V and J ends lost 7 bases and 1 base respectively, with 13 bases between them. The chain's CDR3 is CASTEGAGNTEAFF. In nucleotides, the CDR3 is TGTGCCAGCACCGAAGGGGCTGGGAACACTGAAGCTTTCTTT.

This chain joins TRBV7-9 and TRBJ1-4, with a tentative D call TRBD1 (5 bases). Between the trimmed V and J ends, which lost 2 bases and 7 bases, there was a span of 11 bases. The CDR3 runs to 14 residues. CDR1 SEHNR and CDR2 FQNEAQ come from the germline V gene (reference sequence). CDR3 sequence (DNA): TGTGCCAGCAGCTTACAGGGCTCGACTGAAAAACTGTTTTTT. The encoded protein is CASSLQGSTEKLFF. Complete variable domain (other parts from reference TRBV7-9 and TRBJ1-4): DTGVSQNPRHKITKRGQNVTFRCDPISEHNRLYWYRQTLGQGPEFLTYFQNEAQLEKSRLLSDRFSAERPKGSFSTLEIQRTEQGDSAMYLCASSLQGSTEKLFFGSGTQLSVL.

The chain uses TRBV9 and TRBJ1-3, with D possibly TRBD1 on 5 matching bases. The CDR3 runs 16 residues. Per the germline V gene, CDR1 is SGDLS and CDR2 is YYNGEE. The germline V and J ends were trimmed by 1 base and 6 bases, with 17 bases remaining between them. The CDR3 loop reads CASSVSREVKENTIYF. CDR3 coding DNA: TGTGCCAGCAGCGTATCCAGGGAGGTAAAAGAAAACACCATATATTTT.

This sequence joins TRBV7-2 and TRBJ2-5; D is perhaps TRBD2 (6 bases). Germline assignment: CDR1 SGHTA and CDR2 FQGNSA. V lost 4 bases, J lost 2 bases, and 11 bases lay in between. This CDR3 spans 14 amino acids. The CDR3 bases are TGTGCCAGCAGCTCCCTCCGGGAGCAAGAGACCCAGTACTTC. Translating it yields CASSSLREQETQYF.

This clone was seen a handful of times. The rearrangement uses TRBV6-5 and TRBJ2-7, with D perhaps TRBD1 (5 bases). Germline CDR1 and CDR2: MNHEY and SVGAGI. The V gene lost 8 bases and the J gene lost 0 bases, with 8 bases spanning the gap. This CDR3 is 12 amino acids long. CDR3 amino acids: CASGAFSYEQYF. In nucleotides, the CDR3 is TGTGCCAGCGGGGCGTTCTCCTACGAGCAGTACTTC.

The CDR3: CASSLGGQNQETQYF. The CDR3 DNA sequence: TGTGCCAGCAGCTTAGGGGGACAGAATCAAGAGACCCAGTACTTC. The genes are TRBV7-9 and TRBJ2-5, with 7 bases fitting TRBD1. Per germline, CDR1 SEHNR and CDR2 FQNEAQ (reference sequence). V dropped 1 base and J dropped 2; count of bases not matched to a gene: 4. This CDR3 spans 15 amino acids.

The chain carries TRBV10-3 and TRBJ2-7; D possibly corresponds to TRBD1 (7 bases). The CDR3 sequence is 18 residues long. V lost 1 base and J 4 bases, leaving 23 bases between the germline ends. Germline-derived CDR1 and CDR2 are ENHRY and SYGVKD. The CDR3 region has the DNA TGTGCCATCAGTGAGTGGGGGCCCGGGGCAGGGGGGAGATACGAGCAGTACTTC. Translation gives CAISEWGPGAGGRYEQYF.

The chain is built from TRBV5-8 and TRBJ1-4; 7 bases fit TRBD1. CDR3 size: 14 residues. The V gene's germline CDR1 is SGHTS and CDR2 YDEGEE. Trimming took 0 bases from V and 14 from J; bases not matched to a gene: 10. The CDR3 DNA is TGTGCCAGCAGCTTGGGACAGGGTTCGTTAAAGCTGTTTTTT. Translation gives CASSLGQGSLKLFF.

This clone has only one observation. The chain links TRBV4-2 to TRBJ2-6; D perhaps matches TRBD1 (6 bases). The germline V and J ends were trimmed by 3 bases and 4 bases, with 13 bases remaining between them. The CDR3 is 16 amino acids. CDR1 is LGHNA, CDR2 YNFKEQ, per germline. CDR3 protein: CASSQGAATGANVLTF. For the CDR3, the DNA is TGTGCCAGCAGCCAGGGGGCCGCCACGGGGGCCAACGTCCTGACTTTC.

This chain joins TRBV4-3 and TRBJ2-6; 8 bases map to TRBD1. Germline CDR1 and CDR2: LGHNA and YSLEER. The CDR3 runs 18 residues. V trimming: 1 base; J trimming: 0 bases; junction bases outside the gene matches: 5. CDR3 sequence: CASSQGGQGPSGANVLTF. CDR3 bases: TGCGCCAGCAGCCAAGGCGGACAGGGCCCCTCTGGGGCCAACGTCCTGACTTTC.

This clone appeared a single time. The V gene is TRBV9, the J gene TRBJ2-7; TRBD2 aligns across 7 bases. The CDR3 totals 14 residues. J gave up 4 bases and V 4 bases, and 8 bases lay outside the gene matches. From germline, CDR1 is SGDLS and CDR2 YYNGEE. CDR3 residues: CASSPRGERYEQYF. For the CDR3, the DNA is TGTGCCAGCAGCCCCCGGGGGGAACGGTACGAGCAGTACTTC.

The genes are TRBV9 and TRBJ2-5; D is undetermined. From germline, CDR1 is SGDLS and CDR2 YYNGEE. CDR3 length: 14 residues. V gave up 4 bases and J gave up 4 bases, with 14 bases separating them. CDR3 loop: CASSQREPSETQYF. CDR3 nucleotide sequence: TGTGCCAGCAGCCAGCGTGAACCATCAGAGACCCAGTACTTC.

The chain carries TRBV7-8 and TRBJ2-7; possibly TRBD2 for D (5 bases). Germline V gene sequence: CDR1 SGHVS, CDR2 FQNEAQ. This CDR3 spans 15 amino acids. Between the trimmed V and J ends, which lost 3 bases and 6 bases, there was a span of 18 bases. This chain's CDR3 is CASSFLGPSSAEQYF. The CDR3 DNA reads TGTGCCAGCAGCTTTCTAGGGCCTAGCTCCGCCGAGCAGTACTTC.

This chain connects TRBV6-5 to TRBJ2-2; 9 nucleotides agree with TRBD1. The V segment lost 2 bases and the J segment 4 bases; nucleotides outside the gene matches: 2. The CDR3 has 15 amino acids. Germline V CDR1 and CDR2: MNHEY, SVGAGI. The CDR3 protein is CASSYDRGSTGELFF. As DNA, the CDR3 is TGTGCCAGCAGTTACGACAGGGGGAGCACCGGGGAGCTGTTTTTT.

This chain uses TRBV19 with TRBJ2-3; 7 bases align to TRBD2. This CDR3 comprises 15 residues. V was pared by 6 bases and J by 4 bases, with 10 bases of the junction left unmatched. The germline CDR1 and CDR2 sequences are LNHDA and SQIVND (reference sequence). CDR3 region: CASSLVAGGADTQYF. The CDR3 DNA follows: TGTGCCAGTAGCCTCGTAGCGGGTGGTGCAGATACGCAGTATTTT. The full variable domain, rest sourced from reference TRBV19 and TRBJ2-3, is DGGITQSPKYLFRKEGQNVTLSCEQNLNHDAMYWYRQDPGQGLRLIYYSQIVNDFQKGDIAEGYSVSREKKESFPLTVTSAQKNPTAFYLCASSLVAGGADTQYFGPGTRLTVL.

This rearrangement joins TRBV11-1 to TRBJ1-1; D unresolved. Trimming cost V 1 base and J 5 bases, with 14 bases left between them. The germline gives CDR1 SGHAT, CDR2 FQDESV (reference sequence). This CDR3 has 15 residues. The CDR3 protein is CASSLGRSGWTEAFF. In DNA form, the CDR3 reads TGTGCCAGCAGCTTAGGTAGATCGGGATGGACTGAAGCTTTCTTT. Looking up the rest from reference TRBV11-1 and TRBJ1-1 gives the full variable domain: EAEVAQSPRYKITEKSQAVAFWCDPISGHATLYWYRQILGQGPELLVQFQDESVVDDSQLPKDRFSAERLKGVDSTLKIQPAELGDSAMYLCASSLGRSGWTEAFFGQGTRLTVV.

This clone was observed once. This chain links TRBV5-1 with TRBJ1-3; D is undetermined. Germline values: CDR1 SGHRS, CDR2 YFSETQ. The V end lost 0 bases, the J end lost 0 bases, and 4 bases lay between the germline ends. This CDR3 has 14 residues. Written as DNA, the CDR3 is TGCGCCAGCAGCTTGGGGCCCTCTGGAAACACCATATATTTT. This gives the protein CASSLGPSGNTIYF.

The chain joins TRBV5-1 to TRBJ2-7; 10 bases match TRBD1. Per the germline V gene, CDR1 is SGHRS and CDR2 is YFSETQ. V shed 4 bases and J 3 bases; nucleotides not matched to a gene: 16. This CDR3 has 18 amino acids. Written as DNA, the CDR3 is TGCGCCAGCAGCACGACAGGGGGCGCGGCGGGAGGTAGCTACGAGCAGTACTTC. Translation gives CASSTTGGAAGGSYEQYF. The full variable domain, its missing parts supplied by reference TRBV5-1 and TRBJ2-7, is KAGVTQTPRYLIKTRGQQVTLSCSPISGHRSVSWYQQTPGQGLQFLFEYFSETQRNKGNFPGRFSGRQFSNSRSEMNVSTLELGDSALYLCASSTTGGAAGGSYEQYFGPGTRLTVT.

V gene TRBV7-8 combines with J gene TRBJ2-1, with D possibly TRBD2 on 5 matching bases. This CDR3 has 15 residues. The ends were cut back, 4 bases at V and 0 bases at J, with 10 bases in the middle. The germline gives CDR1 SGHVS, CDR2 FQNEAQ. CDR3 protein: CASSYSGSSYNEQFF. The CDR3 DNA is TGTGCCAGCAGCTACAGCGGAAGCTCCTACAATGAGCAGTTCTTC.

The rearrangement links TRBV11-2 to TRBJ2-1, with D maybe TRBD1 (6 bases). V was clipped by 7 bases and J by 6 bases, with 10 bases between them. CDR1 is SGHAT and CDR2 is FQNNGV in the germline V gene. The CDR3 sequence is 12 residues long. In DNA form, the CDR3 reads TGTGCCAGCAAGTACAGGGCCAATGAGCAGTTCTTC. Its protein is CASKYRANEQFF.

The CDR3 region is CASSVGLAGDTGDTQYF. CDR3 DNA sequence: TGTGCCAGCAGCGTGGGACTAGCGGGAGATACAGGAGATACGCAGTATTTT. This rearrangement joins TRBV9 to TRBJ2-3, with TRBD2 identical over 14 bases. Unmatched junction bases numbered 7, after V lost 2 bases and J lost 5 bases. The V gene's germline CDR1 is SGDLS and CDR2 YYNGEE. This CDR3 is built from 17 residues. Looking up the rest from reference TRBV9 and TRBJ2-3 gives the full variable domain: DSGVTQTPKHLITATGQRVTLRCSPRSGDLSVYWYQQSLDQGLQFLIQYYNGEERAKGNILERFSAQQFPDLHSELNLSSLELGDSALYFCASSVGLAGDTGDTQYFGPGTRLTVL.

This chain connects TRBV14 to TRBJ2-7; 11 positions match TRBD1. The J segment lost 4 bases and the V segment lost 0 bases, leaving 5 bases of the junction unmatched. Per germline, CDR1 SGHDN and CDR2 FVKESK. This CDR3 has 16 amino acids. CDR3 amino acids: CASSQDSGQGAYEQYF. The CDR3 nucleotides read TGTGCCAGCAGCCAAGATTCAGGACAGGGGGCGTACGAGCAGTACTTC.

For the CDR3, the DNA is TGTGCCAGCAGCCAGAACAGGGCGTCTTCAATCCAGCATTTT. Protein: CASSQNRASSIQHF. V is TRBV6-1 and J is TRBJ1-5; tentatively, D is TRBD1 (6 bases). This CDR3 region has 14 residues. Germline V gene lookup returns CDR1 MNHNS and CDR2 SASEGT. Deletions cut 6 bases from V and 12 bases from J, with 21 bases between.

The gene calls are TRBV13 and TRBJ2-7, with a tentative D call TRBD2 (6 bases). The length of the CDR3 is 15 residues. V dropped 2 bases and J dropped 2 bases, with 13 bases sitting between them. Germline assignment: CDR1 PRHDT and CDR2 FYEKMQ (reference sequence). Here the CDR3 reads CASSLSPAGTYEQYF. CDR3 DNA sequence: TGTGCCAGCAGCTTATCCCCCGCGGGAACCTACGAGCAGTACTTC. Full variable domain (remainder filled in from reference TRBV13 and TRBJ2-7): AAGVIQSPRHLIKEKRETATLKCYPIPRHDTVYWYQQGPGQDPQFLISFYEKMQSDKGSIPDRFSAQQFSDYHSELNMSSLELGDSALYFCASSLSPAGTYEQYFGPGTRLTVT.

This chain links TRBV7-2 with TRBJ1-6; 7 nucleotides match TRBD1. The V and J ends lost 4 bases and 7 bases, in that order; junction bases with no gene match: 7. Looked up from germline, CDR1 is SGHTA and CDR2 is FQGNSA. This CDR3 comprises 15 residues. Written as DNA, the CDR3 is TGTGCCAGCAGCTCGCAGGGACAGACAAATTCACCCCTCCACTTT. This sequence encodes CASSSQGQTNSPLHF.

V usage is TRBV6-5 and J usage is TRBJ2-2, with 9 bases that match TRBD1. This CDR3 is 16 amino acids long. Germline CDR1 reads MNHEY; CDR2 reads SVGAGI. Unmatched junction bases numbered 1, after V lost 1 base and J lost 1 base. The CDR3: CASSYWDRVNTGELFF. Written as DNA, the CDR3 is TGTGCCAGCAGTTACTGGGACAGGGTGAACACCGGGGAGCTGTTTTTT.

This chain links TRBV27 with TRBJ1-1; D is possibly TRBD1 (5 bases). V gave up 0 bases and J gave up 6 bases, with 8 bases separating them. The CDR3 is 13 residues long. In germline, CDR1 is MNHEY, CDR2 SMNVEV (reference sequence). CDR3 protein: CASSLSGGAEAFF. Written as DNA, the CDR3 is TGTGCCAGCAGTTTATCGGGGGGGGCTGAAGCTTTCTTT.

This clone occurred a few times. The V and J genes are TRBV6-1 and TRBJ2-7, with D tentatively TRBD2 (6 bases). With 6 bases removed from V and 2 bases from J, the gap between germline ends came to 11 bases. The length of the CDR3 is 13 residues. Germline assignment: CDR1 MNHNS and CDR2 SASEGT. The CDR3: CASRKEGTYEQYF. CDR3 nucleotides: TGTGCCAGCAGAAAGGAGGGGACCTACGAGCAGTACTTC.

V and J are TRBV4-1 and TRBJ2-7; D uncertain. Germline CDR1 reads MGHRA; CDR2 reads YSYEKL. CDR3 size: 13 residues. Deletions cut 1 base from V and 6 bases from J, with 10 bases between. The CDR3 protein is CASSQVANSEQYF. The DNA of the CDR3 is TGCGCCAGCAGCCAAGTCGCCAACAGCGAGCAGTACTTC.

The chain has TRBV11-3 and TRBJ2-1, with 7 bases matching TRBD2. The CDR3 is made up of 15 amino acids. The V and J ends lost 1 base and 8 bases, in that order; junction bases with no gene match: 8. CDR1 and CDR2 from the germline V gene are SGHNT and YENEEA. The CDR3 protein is CASSLVGLGSHEQFF. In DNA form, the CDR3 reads TGTGCCAGCAGCTTAGTAGGACTAGGGTCCCATGAGCAGTTCTTC.

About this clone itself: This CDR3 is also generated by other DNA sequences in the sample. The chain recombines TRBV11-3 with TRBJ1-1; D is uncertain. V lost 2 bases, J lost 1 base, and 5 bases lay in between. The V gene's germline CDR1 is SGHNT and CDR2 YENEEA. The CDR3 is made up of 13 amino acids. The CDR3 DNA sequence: TGTGCCAGCAGCTTAAGAGGGAACACTGAAGCTTTCTTT. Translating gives CASSLRGNTEAFF.

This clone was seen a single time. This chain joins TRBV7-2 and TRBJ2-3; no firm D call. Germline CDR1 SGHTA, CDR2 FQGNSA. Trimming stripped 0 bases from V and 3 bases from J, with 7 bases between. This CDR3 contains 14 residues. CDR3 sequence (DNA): TGTGCCAGCAGCTTAGCGGGCCCAACAGATACGCAGTATTTT. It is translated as CASSLAGPTDTQYF.